This is a list of T cell receptor beta chains from one sample in a study of blood T cells in healthy people across ages. TCRdb reanalysed the 5' RACE reads using MiXCR and keeps one entry per CDR3 protein. The repertoire has hundreds of thousands of distinct CDR3 sequences, around 54% of them found once; the top ten carry over 35%. Sequenced sample: blood. The receptors were sampled from a man aged 55 to 69 in good health. The CDR3 runs from the conserved cysteine through the conserved F or W. The order of the fields is clone size, V gene, J gene, D gene, CDR3 DNA, CDR3 protein. A D gene is named only where the DNA matches it firmly. Part of the rows lack a size; the others show once, few, many or a class for expanded clones.

.	TRBV5-5	TRBJ2-5	.	TGTGCCAGCAGCTCGGCCTGGGGGATGGAGACCCAGTACTTC	CASSSAWGMETQYF
.	TRBV11-2	TRBJ1-2	TRBD1	TGTGCCAGCAGCTCGCCGGGACAGGGGCCCATTTTTAACTATGGCTACACCTTC	CASSSPGQGPIFNYGYTF
.	TRBV18	TRBJ2-7	.	TGTGCCAGCTCACCATGCACAGGGAACTCCTACGAGCAGTACTTC	CASSPCTGNSYEQYF
few	TRBV7-8	TRBJ2-1	TRBD1	TGTGCCAGCAGCTTGAGGTCAAGACAGGGGAGGAATGAGCAGTTCTTC	CASSLRSRQGRNEQFF
.	TRBV6-6	TRBJ1-5	TRBD1	TGTGCCAGCAGTTATTCAGGGGGCACTCAGCCCCAGCATTTT	CASSYSGGTQPQHF
.	TRBV6-1	TRBJ1-2	.	TGTGCCAGCAGTGAAGCGCGGGGGGCCAGAAGCTATGGCTACACCTTC	CASSEARGARSYGYTF
.	TRBV7-2	TRBJ2-7	.	TGTGCCAGCAGCACGGTAGAGTCCTACGAGCAGTACTTC	CASSTVESYEQYF
.	TRBV12-3/TRBV12-4	TRBJ1-6	.	TGTGCCAGCAACAGGATATTGAATTCACCCCTCCACTTT	CASNRILNSPLHF
.	TRBV4-1	TRBJ2-7	.	TGCGCCAGCAGCCACCCGGGACGGAACTACGAGCAGTACTTC	CASSHPGRNYEQYF
.	TRBV14	TRBJ1-4	.	TGTGCCAGCAGCCAAGAGGGGGGAGCTAATGAAAAACTGTTTTTT	CASSQEGGANEKLFF
.	TRBV12-5	TRBJ2-7	.	TGTGCTAGTGGTTCTACCCCAAGCCATGAGCAGTACTTC	CASGSTPSHEQYF
many	TRBV7-2	TRBJ2-1	TRBD1	TGTGCCAGCAGCACTTGGACAGGCGGAAATGAGCAGTTCTTC	CASSTWTGGNEQFF
.	TRBV20-1	TRBJ2-7	TRBD2	TGCAGTGCTAGGGGCCTCCTGGGACTAGCGGATCGCGACTACGAGCAGTACTTC	CSARGLLGLADRDYEQYF
.	TRBV4-1	TRBJ2-7	.	TGCGCCAGCAGCCAAGCTGCCAGGGACGCCTACGAGCAGTACTTC	CASSQAARDAYEQYF
few	TRBV27	TRBJ2-7	TRBD1	TGTGCCAGCAGTCCGCGACAGGGCCTCGAGCAGTACTTC	CASSPRQGLEQYF
.	TRBV20-1	TRBJ2-5	TRBD1	TGCAGTGCTAGACCCGGGACAGGGGAAGAGACCCAGTACTTC	CSARPGTGEETQYF
.	TRBV12-3/TRBV12-4	TRBJ2-5	TRBD2	TGTGCCAGCAGTCCGGGGACTAGCGGGGGGTCGGAGGAGACCCAGTACTTC	CASSPGTSGGSEETQYF
.	TRBV6-1	TRBJ1-4	.	TGTGCCAGCAGTGATGGCAGCCTCGTTAATGAAAAACTGTTTTTT	CASSDGSLVNEKLFF
.	TRBV9	TRBJ1-4	.	TGTGCCAGCAGCGTATCCGGTCAATCGGGGGTTCATGAAAAACTGTTTTTT	CASSVSGQSGVHEKLFF
.	TRBV7-6	TRBJ2-2	.	TGTGCCAGCAGCTTAGAAACAGCCCGCGCGAACACCGGGGAGCTGTTTTTT	CASSLETARANTGELFF
few	TRBV4-1	TRBJ2-5	TRBD2	TGCGCCAGCAGCCCCCGAGGGGAAAGCGGGGAAGAGACCCAGTACTTC	CASSPRGESGEETQYF
few	TRBV20-1	TRBJ1-1	.	TGCAGTGCTAGAGATTGGTATACATCGGGGGGGTCGACTTTCTTT	CSARDWYTSGGSTFF
.	TRBV5-1	TRBJ1-2	TRBD1	TGCGCCAGCAGGTCGACAGGGGATGGCTACACCTTC	CASRSTGDGYTF
.	TRBV12-3/TRBV12-4	TRBJ2-2	TRBD2	TGTGCCAGCAGTCTGGGACTAGCGTCCGGGGAGCTGTTTTTT	CASSLGLASGELFF
.	TRBV12-3/TRBV12-4	TRBJ1-6	.	TGTGCCAGCAGTTTCGCGCAGGGTGGTTCACCCCTCCACTTT	CASSFAQGGSPLHF